What follows are 20 T cell receptor beta chains derived from one specimen sequenced in a study of shared clonotypes between healthy human individuals. Produced via immunoSEQ multiplex PCR; TCRdb's table is partial and in-frame only. The sample lists more than 2,000,000 clones, 90% to 95% seen once, with under 0.15% in the top ten. Sample: naive CD4+ T cells sorted from blood. The subset here: CD45RA+ positively selected. The source of these receptors is a young man in good health.

The chain joins TRBV25-1 to TRBJ2-3, with 7 nucleotides matching TRBD2. The V and J ends lost 1 base and 4 bases, in that order; junction bases with no gene match: 5. CDR1 is MGHDK, CDR2 SYGVNS, per germline. There are 15 residues in the CDR3. The CDR3 reads CASSEWERDADTQYF. CDR3 coding DNA: TGTGCCAGCAGTGAATGGGAGCGGGATGCAGATACGCAGTATTTT. The full variable domain, completed using reference TRBV25-1 and TRBJ2-3, is EADIYQTPRYLVIGTGKKITLECSQTMGHDKMYWYQQDPGMELHLIHYSYGVNSTEKGDLSSESTVSRIRTEHFPLTLESARPSHTSQYLCASSEWERDADTQYFGPGTRLTVL.

CDR3: CASSEESDEQFF. In DNA form, the CDR3 reads TGCGCCAGCAGTGAGGAATCGGATGAGCAGTTCTTC. The rearrangement links TRBV10-2 to TRBJ2-1; no definite D call. The CDR3 has 12 amino acids. Trimming cost V 2 bases and J 8 bases, with 7 bases left between them. CDR1 is WSHSY and CDR2 is SAAADI in the germline V gene.

The chain combines TRBV2 with TRBJ1-5; 8 nucleotides match TRBD1. With 6 bases clipped from V and 2 bases from J, the junction kept 6 bases outside the gene matches. CDR1 is SNHLY and CDR2 is FYNNEI in the germline V gene. The CDR3 spans 15 residues. The CDR3 loop reads CASRKQGVGNQPQHF. CDR3 in DNA: TGTGCCAGCAGGAAACAGGGGGTCGGCAATCAGCCCCAGCATTTT.

The V gene is TRBV5-1, the J gene TRBJ2-7; D possibly uses TRBD1 or TRBD2 (6 bases each). The CDR3 has 15 amino acids. The germline V and J ends were trimmed by 4 bases and 5 bases, with 19 bases remaining between them. Germline CDR1 is SGHRS and CDR2 is YFSETQ. The CDR3 loop is CASSLHWGAQDEQYF. CDR3 sequence (DNA): TGCGCCAGCAGCCTCCACTGGGGGGCTCAGGACGAGCAGTACTTC. Full variable domain (missing parts from reference TRBV5-1 and TRBJ2-7): KAGVTQTPRYLIKTRGQQVTLSCSPISGHRSVSWYQQTPGQGLQFLFEYFSETQRNKGNFPGRFSGRQFSNSRSEMNVSTLELGDSALYLCASSLHWGAQDEQYFGPGTRLTVT.

The rearrangement joins TRBV4-3 to TRBJ2-5, with 7 bases aligning to TRBD2. This CDR3 has 15 residues. CDR1 is LGHNA, CDR2 YSLEER, per germline. J gave up 4 bases and V 1 base, and 6 bases lay outside the gene matches. Written as DNA, the CDR3 is TGCGCCAGCAGCCAAGGTTACGGGGGGAGAGAGACCCAGTACTTC. Translation: CASSQGYGGRETQYF.

The chain employs TRBV11-2 and TRBJ1-1; no firm D call. CDR3 size: 12 residues. Germline V gene data show CDR1 as SGHAT and CDR2 as FQNNGV. Trimming took off 6 bases at V and 8 bases at J, with 13 bases between the two ends. The CDR3 here is CASRLNRAEAFF. For the CDR3, the DNA is TGTGCCAGCAGGCTCAATCGGGCAGAAGCTTTCTTT. Combining the CDR3 with reference TRBV11-2 and TRBJ1-1 gives the whole variable domain EAGVAQSPRYKIIEKRQSVAFWCNPISGHATLYWYQQILGQGPKLLIQFQNNGVVDDSQLPKDRFSAERLKGVDSTLKIQPAKLEDSAVYLCASRLNRAEAFFGQGTRLTVV.

Comments on this clone: This sample also contains other DNA sequences that code for the same CDR3. The genes are TRBV5-1 and TRBJ2-5; D gene unclear. Looked up from germline, CDR1 is SGHRS and CDR2 is YFSETQ. V lost 5 bases and J 3 bases, leaving 5 bases between the germline ends. The CDR3 has 11 amino acids. The CDR3 sequence: CASSLEETQYF. CDR3 coding DNA: TGCGCCAGCAGTCTGGAAGAGACCCAGTACTTC. The full variable domain, completed using reference TRBV5-1 and TRBJ2-5, is KAGVTQTPRYLIKTRGQQVTLSCSPISGHRSVSWYQQTPGQGLQFLFEYFSETQRNKGNFPGRFSGRQFSNSRSEMNVSTLELGDSALYLCASSLEETQYFGPGTRLLVL.

V gene TRBV10-1 combines with J gene TRBJ2-7; D may be TRBD2 (5 bases). Germline V lookup: CDR1 WNHNN, CDR2 SYGVQD (reference sequence). Trimming took 3 bases from V and 5 from J, leaving 8 bases between them. CDR3 length: 12 residues. CDR3 residues: CASSDSGNEQYF. CDR3 coding DNA: TGCGCCAGCAGTGATTCGGGAAACGAGCAGTACTTC.

On this clone: The same CDR3 also results from other DNA sequences found in this sample. This chain links TRBV6-5 with TRBJ2-3; perhaps TRBD2 as D (5 bases). This CDR3 spans 15 amino acids. Trimming left V 0 bases short and J 0 bases short, with 7 bases between. Germline loops: CDR1 MNHEY, CDR2 SVGAGI. The CDR3 loop is CASSYSRGSTDTQYF. CDR3 coding DNA: TGTGCCAGCAGTTACTCTCGCGGGAGCACAGATACGCAGTATTTT.

This chain connects TRBV28 to TRBJ1-2; maybe TRBD1 (6 bases). Trimming took off 5 bases at V and 4 bases at J, with 11 bases between the two ends. CDR3 length equals 13 residues. CDR1 MDHEN and CDR2 SYDVKM come from the germline V gene. The CDR3 nucleotides read TGTGCCAGCAGTGAGCGGACAGCCTATGGCTACACCTTC. This gives the protein CASSERTAYGYTF.

This rearrangement joins TRBV5-1 to TRBJ1-5; 7 bases align to TRBD1. Germline assignment: CDR1 SGHRS and CDR2 YFSETQ. With V trimmed by 7 bases and J by 2 bases, 3 bases remained unmatched. This CDR3 spans 13 amino acids. Written as DNA, the CDR3 is TGCGCCAGCCATGGGACAGGCAATCAGCCCCAGCATTTT. Translation: CASHGTGNQPQHF. The full variable domain, its missing parts supplied by reference TRBV5-1 and TRBJ1-5, is KAGVTQTPRYLIKTRGQQVTLSCSPISGHRSVSWYQQTPGQGLQFLFEYFSETQRNKGNFPGRFSGRQFSNSRSEMNVSTLELGDSALYLCASHGTGNQPQHFGDGTRLSIL.

This chain joins TRBV25-1 and TRBJ2-5, with D unclear. This CDR3 is 15 amino acids long. The germline V gene encodes CDR1 MGHDK and CDR2 SYGVNS. V was trimmed by 1 base and J by 1 base, leaving 10 bases between them. In nucleotides, the CDR3 is TGTGCCAGCAGTGAATCCGAGCCCTTCCAAGAGACCCAGTACTTC. It is translated as CASSESEPFQETQYF.

The genes are TRBV30 and TRBJ1-3, with unresolved D. CDR1 and CDR2 from the germline V gene are GTSNPN and SVGIG (reference sequence). The ends were cut back, 0 bases at V and 4 bases at J, with 13 bases in the middle. This CDR3 is built from 15 residues. The CDR3 DNA reads as TGTGCCTGGAGTGTAGGGCGCAGACCCGGAAACACCATATATTTT. Its translation: CAWSVGRRPGNTIYF.

The V and J genes are TRBV6-6 and TRBJ2-3; 9 positions match TRBD2. V was pared by 5 bases and J by 7 bases, with 13 bases of the junction left unmatched. The germline gives CDR1 MNHNY, CDR2 SVGAGI (reference sequence). The CDR3 has 16 residues. CDR3 nucleotides: TGTGCCAGCAGTCCCGCGCGTAGCGGGAGTTCGAATACGCAGTATTTT. Translating it yields CASSPARSGSSNTQYF.

This clone was counted a single time. Other DNA sequences in the same sample also yield this CDR3. The gene calls are TRBV30 and TRBJ2-2; unclear D gene. The CDR3 runs to 12 residues. V lost 1 base, J lost 2 bases, and 2 bases lay in between. Per the germline V gene, CDR1 is GTSNPN and CDR2 is SVGIG (reference sequence). The DNA for the CDR3 is TGTGCCTGGAGTGAAAACACCGGGGAGCTGTTTTTT. Translated, it gives CAWSENTGELFF.

This sequence joins TRBV5-1 and TRBJ1-6, with no clear D. CDR3 size: 15 residues. Per the germline V gene, CDR1 is SGHRS and CDR2 is YFSETQ. The V and J ends lost 0 bases and 10 bases respectively, with 14 bases between them. CDR3 in DNA: TGCGCCAGCAGCTTGGACTTGGAATTCGGGTCACCCCTCCACTTT. Translating gives CASSLDLEFGSPLHF.

The gene calls are TRBV18 and TRBJ2-7, with D tentatively TRBD1 (6 bases). The length of the CDR3 is 13 residues. The germline V gene has CDR1 KGHSH and CDR2 LQKENI. V gave up 2 bases and J gave up 5 bases, with 10 bases separating them. The CDR3: CASSPGPGDEQYF. CDR3 DNA sequence: TGTGCCAGCTCACCAGGTCCAGGGGACGAGCAGTACTTC. Full variable domain (rest looked up from reference TRBV18 and TRBJ2-7): NAGVMQNPRHLVRRRGQEARLRCSPMKGHSHVYWYRQLPEEGLKFMVYLQKENIIDESGMPKERFSAEFPKEGPSILRIQQVVRGDSAAYFCASSPGPGDEQYFGPGTRLTVT.

The CDR3 sequence: CASSKGQQAYEQYF. The CDR3 bases are TGTGCCAGCAGCAAGGGACAGCAGGCCTACGAGCAGTACTTC. The chain employs TRBV7-2 and TRBJ2-7; 7 bases agree with TRBD1. V was clipped by 5 bases and J by 2 bases; unmatched bases: 6. The length of the CDR3 is 14 residues. Germline assignment: CDR1 SGHTA and CDR2 FQGNSA.

This chain uses TRBV10-3 with TRBJ1-6; 8 bases map to TRBD1. CDR3 length equals 15 residues. Germline V gene data show CDR1 as ENHRY and CDR2 as SYGVKD. V gave up 3 bases and J gave up 9 bases; unmatched junction bases: 7. CDR3 sequence (DNA): TGTGCCATCAGTGAAGACAGGGGTTTAGGTTCACCCCTCCACTTT. It codes for CAISEDRGLGSPLHF.

The chain employs TRBV6-1 and TRBJ1-6; D is perhaps TRBD1 (6 bases). Per germline, CDR1 MNHNS and CDR2 SASEGT. Trimming removed 0 bases at V and 13 bases at J, with 13 bases between. This CDR3 comprises 14 residues. CDR3 bases: TGTGCCAGCAGTGAAGCTCTCAGGGGCGACCCCCTCCACTTT. It codes for CASSEALRGDPLHF.